The 26 T cell receptor beta chains below all came from one sample that was sequenced in a study of cytomegalovirus exposure and HLA in healthy donors. Use of 60 Vbeta and 13 Jbeta primers characterized the PCR. Sequencing used immunoSEQ multiplex PCR; TCRdb keeps in-frame clones, though not all of them. The sample carries fewer than 130,000 clones, roughly 86% recorded once. The sequencing sample was made of PBMCs. The receptor source for this set is a man between 35 and 55 years old in good health and CMV-seronegative.

The chain joins TRBV29-1 to TRBJ1-2, with 8 bases aligning to TRBD1. The germline CDR1 and CDR2 sequences are SQVTM and ANQGSEA. CDR3 length: 12 residues. Trimming took 7 bases from V and 7 from J; bases not matched to a gene: 8. The DNA for the CDR3 is TGCAGCGCCGAGGACAGGGTTAGTGGCTACACCTTC. It is translated as CSAEDRVSGYTF.

The gene calls are TRBV28 and TRBJ1-1; TRBD1 might be the D (6 bases). CDR1 is MDHEN, CDR2 SYDVKM, per germline. The CDR3 covers 12 residues. The germline V and J ends were trimmed by 5 bases and 4 bases, with 8 bases remaining between them. Here the CDR3 reads CASSPRGTEAFF. The DNA of the CDR3 is TGTGCCAGCAGTCCCAGGGGCACTGAAGCTTTCTTT.

The chain couples TRBV4-3 to TRBJ2-7, with D perhaps matching TRBD2 (7 bases). The germline V gene has CDR1 LGHNA and CDR2 YSLEER. The V end lost 1 base, the J end lost 6 bases, and 10 bases lay between the germline ends. The CDR3 contains 13 residues. CDR3: CASSQGRGLEQYF. CDR3 in DNA: TGCGCCAGCAGCCAAGGGCGGGGGCTCGAGCAGTACTTC.

This chain joins TRBV30 and TRBJ1-1; TRBD1 is a possible D gene (6 bases). V was pared by 3 bases and J by 3 bases, with 17 bases between. The length of the CDR3 is 15 residues. Germline V gene sequence: CDR1 GTSNPN, CDR2 SVGIG (reference sequence). Written as DNA, the CDR3 is TGTGCCTGGAGCTCGGTGGGGGCCCTCGACACTGAAGCTTTCTTT. This gives the protein CAWSSVGALDTEAFF. Full variable domain (remainder filled in from reference TRBV30 and TRBJ1-1): SQTIHQWPATLVQPVGSPLSLECTVEGTSNPNLYWYRQAAGRGLQLLFYSVGIGQISSEVPQNLSASRPQDRQFILSSKKLLLSDSGFYLCAWSSVGALDTEAFFGQGTRLTVV.

This chain connects TRBV5-1 to TRBJ1-2; unclear D gene. Per germline, CDR1 SGHRS and CDR2 YFSETQ. CDR3 size: 14 residues. V was cut by 0 bases and J by 8 bases, with 14 bases left in between. In DNA form, the CDR3 reads TGCGCCAGCAGCTTGGAAGGCAGGCCGTCGGGCTACACCTTC. Its protein is CASSLEGRPSGYTF.

The gene calls are TRBV4-1 and TRBJ1-1; 8 bases are a match to TRBD1. V dropped 3 bases and J dropped 4; count of bases not matched to a gene: 4. Germline V lookup: CDR1 MGHRA, CDR2 YSYEKL. This CDR3 is built from 14 residues. The CDR3 sequence: CASSQIQGVTEAFF. The CDR3 nucleotides are TGCGCCAGCAGCCAGATACAGGGGGTCACTGAAGCTTTCTTT.

This clone was recorded a few times. CDR3: CASSETTGDTGELFF. As DNA, the CDR3 is TGTGCCAGCAGTGAAACCACAGGGGACACCGGGGAGCTGTTTTTT. The chain links TRBV6-4 to TRBJ2-2; 7 positions match TRBD1. The germline V gene encodes CDR1 MRHNA and CDR2 SNTAGT. The CDR3 has 15 residues. The trim removed 3 bases at V and 3 bases at J, leaving 4 bases unmatched.

The genes are TRBV30 and TRBJ2-5; 8 nucleotides agree with TRBD1. The tail of the sequence fits TRBJ2-7 better, so the J call may be wrong. The CDR3 contains 12 residues. Germline CDR1 and CDR2: GTSNPN and SVGIG (reference sequence). CDR3 in DNA: TGTGCCTGGACAGGGGGCCCCTACGAGCAGTACTTC. Its translation: CAWTGGPYEQYF.

The chain is built from TRBV27 and TRBJ2-7, with D hard to call. This CDR3 is 15 amino acids long. Trimming shortened V by 0 bases and J by 3 bases, and 12 bases separated the two germline ends. Germline V lookup: CDR1 MNHEY, CDR2 SMNVEV (reference sequence). CDR3: CASSLSGQAYYEQYF. In nucleotides, the CDR3 is TGTGCCAGCAGTTTATCAGGTCAGGCTTACTACGAGCAGTACTTC.

The chain has TRBV19 and TRBJ1-2, with 10 bases aligning to TRBD1. Germline CDR1 LNHDA, CDR2 SQIVND (reference sequence). The CDR3 extends over 16 amino acids. Trimming at V came to 4 bases and at J to 6 bases, leaving 11 bases not matched to a gene. The CDR3 DNA sequence: TGTGCCAGTAGTACCCCCACGACAGGGGGCTCACATGGCTACACCTTC. Amino acids: CASSTPTTGGSHGYTF.

V gene TRBV6-1 combines with J gene TRBJ2-7; D might be TRBD1 (5 bases). Germline lookup yields CDR1 MNHNS and CDR2 SASEGT. The CDR3 runs to 13 residues. V was shortened by 6 bases and J by 9 bases, with 18 bases between the two germline ends. The chain's CDR3 is CASSPPGHLGQYF. The DNA for the CDR3 is TGTGCCAGCAGCCCACCCGGACACCTCGGGCAGTACTTC.

This clone was picked up a small number of times. This chain joins TRBV5-1 and TRBJ1-2, with 7 bases aligning to TRBD1. The CDR3 spans 15 residues. CDR1 and CDR2 (germline): SGHRS, YFSETQ. V was pared by 0 bases and J by 2 bases, with 4 bases of the junction left unmatched. The DNA for the CDR3 is TGCGCCAGCAGCTTGGTGTCAGGGGGGAACTATGGCTACACCTTC. Translation: CASSLVSGGNYGYTF.

V gene TRBV18 combines with J gene TRBJ2-7; D uncertain. CDR3 length: 13 amino acids. Germline lookup yields CDR1 KGHSH and CDR2 LQKENI. The germline V and J ends were trimmed by 3 bases and 3 bases, with 9 bases remaining between them. The CDR3 is CASSPTAGYEQYF. In nucleotides, the CDR3 is TGTGCCAGCTCACCTACCGCCGGCTACGAGCAGTACTTC.

Only a few counts were recorded for this clone. The V call is TRBV28, the J call TRBJ1-2; no definite D call. The germline V and J ends were trimmed by 7 bases and 8 bases, with 17 bases remaining between them. CDR3 length: 13 residues. Germline CDR1 MDHEN, CDR2 SYDVKM. The CDR3 bases are TGTGCCAGCAAAAATCACGGGCGGGTAGGCTACACCTTC. Protein product: CASKNHGRVGYTF.

This chain joins TRBV18 and TRBJ2-7; D uncertain. CDR3 length equals 14 residues. The V end lost 2 bases, the J end lost 1 base, and 9 bases lay between the germline ends. Germline loops: CDR1 KGHSH, CDR2 LQKENI. CDR3 nucleotide sequence: TGTGCCAGCTCACCAAGCCCGATATCCTACGAGCAGTACTTC. This encodes CASSPSPISYEQYF.

The CDR3, as DNA: TGTGCCAGCAGTTCCCCCTTGACAGCTTCACCCCTCCACTTT. Translation: CASSSPLTASPLHF. V and J are TRBV27 and TRBJ1-6, with D maybe TRBD1 (5 bases). The germline V gene has CDR1 MNHEY and CDR2 SMNVEV (reference sequence). Deletions cut 4 bases from V and 9 bases from J, with 13 bases between. The CDR3 sequence is 14 residues long.

The chain carries TRBV4-3 and TRBJ1-1, with TRBD1 matching over 12 bases. There are 18 residues in the CDR3. CDR1 LGHNA and CDR2 YSLEER come from the germline V gene. Losses at the gene ends were 4 bases for V and 5 bases for J; bases not matched to a gene: 14. The CDR3 region is CASSRVPGQGALRTEAFF. The CDR3 nucleotides read TGCGCCAGCAGCCGAGTCCCGGGACAGGGGGCGTTAAGGACTGAAGCTTTCTTT.

The gene calls are TRBV5-1 and TRBJ1-3; D is possibly TRBD1 (6 bases). CDR1 and CDR2 (germline): SGHRS, YFSETQ. This CDR3 region has 16 residues. Trimming removed 0 bases from V and 2 bases from J, with 12 bases in between. The CDR3 DNA reads as TGCGCCAGCAGCTTGGAACAGGGCCAGGCTGGAAACACCATATATTTT. As protein: CASSLEQGQAGNTIYF.

V is TRBV5-4 and J is TRBJ1-2; weak D call: TRBD1 (6 bases). The CDR3 has 15 residues. Germline-derived CDR1 and CDR2 are SGHNT and YYREEE (reference sequence). V was clipped by 4 bases and J by 1 base, with 14 bases between them. CDR3 loop: CASSLGQGSNYGYTF. For the CDR3, the DNA is TGTGCCAGCAGCCTCGGGCAGGGGAGTAACTATGGCTACACCTTC.

The rearrangement uses TRBV23-1 and TRBJ2-5; D gene unclear. TRBV23-1 is classed as an ORF, of uncertain function. The CDR3 covers 14 residues. V shed 3 bases and J shed 3 bases, with 11 bases lying between them. CDR3 residues: CASSQYTAEETQYF. DNA for the CDR3: TGCGCCAGCAGTCAGTACACCGCAGAAGAGACCCAGTACTTC.

CDR3 DNA sequence: TGCGCCAGCAGCCGAGGGGGGGATCTTAACTATGGCTACACCTTC. Protein sequence: CASSRGGDLNYGYTF. The rearrangement links TRBV5-1 to TRBJ1-2; a possible D gene is TRBD1 (6 bases). The CDR3 runs 15 residues. Germline V CDR1 and CDR2: SGHRS, YFSETQ. The V and J ends lost 4 bases and 1 base respectively, with 14 bases between them.

The table lists this clone with a count of one. The DNA of the CDR3 is TGTGCCAGCAGCCAGAGGGGAAAGACAGGGGGATTAGGAGAGACCCAGTACTTC. This translates into CASSQRGKTGGLGETQYF. V gene TRBV4-2 combines with J gene TRBJ2-5; 9 positions agree with TRBD1. The germline V gene encodes CDR1 LGHNA and CDR2 YNFKEQ. The CDR3 runs 18 residues. Unmatched junction bases numbered 15, after V lost 3 bases and J lost 4 bases.

V and J are TRBV6-1 and TRBJ1-2, with 9 bases identical to TRBD1. This CDR3 region has 14 residues. From germline, CDR1 is MNHNS and CDR2 SASEGT. The J segment lost 3 bases and the V segment lost 6 bases, leaving 5 bases of the junction unmatched. CDR3 nucleotides: TGTGCCAGCAGCCCCACAGGGGGCCACTATGGCTACACCTTC. It is translated as CASSPTGGHYGYTF.

V and J are TRBV19 and TRBJ1-2; no reliable D call. CDR1 is LNHDA and CDR2 is SQIVND in the germline V gene (reference sequence). Trimming took off 1 base at V and 3 bases at J, with 12 bases between the two ends. The CDR3 has 15 amino acids. The CDR3 loop is CASSIATPGDYGYTF. In DNA form, the CDR3 reads TGTGCCAGTAGTATAGCGACCCCCGGAGACTATGGCTACACCTTC.

The CDR3 bases are TGTGCCAGTGGACAGGGGGCCGCTGGCTACACCTTC. Translated: CASGQGAAGYTF. This chain uses TRBV27 with TRBJ1-2; 11 positions match TRBD1. The CDR3 loop spans 12 amino acids. Looked up from germline, CDR1 is MNHEY and CDR2 is SMNVEV (reference sequence). Unmatched junction bases numbered 4, after V lost 9 bases and J lost 7 bases.

The chain uses TRBV5-1 and TRBJ2-7; the match to TRBD1 covers 8 bases. Germline CDR1 reads SGHRS; CDR2 reads YFSETQ. The CDR3 has 16 residues. V gave up 4 bases and J gave up 2 bases; unmatched junction bases: 11. The CDR3 DNA follows: TGCGCCAGCAGCCAATACAGGGGGGCGCCTCCCTACGAGCAGTACTTC. Translating gives CASSQYRGAPPYEQYF. Full variable domain (remainder filled in from reference TRBV5-1 and TRBJ2-7): KAGVTQTPRYLIKTRGQQVTLSCSPISGHRSVSWYQQTPGQGLQFLFEYFSETQRNKGNFPGRFSGRQFSNSRSEMNVSTLELGDSALYLCASSQYRGAPPYEQYFGPGTRLTVT.